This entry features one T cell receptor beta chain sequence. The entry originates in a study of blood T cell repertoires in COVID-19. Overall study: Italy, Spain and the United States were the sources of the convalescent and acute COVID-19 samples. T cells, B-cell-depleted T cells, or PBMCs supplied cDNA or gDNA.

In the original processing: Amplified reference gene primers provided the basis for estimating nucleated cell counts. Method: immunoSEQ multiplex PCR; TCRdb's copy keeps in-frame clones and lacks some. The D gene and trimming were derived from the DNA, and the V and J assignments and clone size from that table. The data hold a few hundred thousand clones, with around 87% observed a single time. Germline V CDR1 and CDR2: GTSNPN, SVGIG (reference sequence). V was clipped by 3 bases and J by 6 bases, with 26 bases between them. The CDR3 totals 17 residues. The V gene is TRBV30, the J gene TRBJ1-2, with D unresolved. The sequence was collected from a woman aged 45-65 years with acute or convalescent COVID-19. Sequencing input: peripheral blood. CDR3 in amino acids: CAWRPQKRSPKPNGYTF. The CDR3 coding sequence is TGTGCCTGGAGACCTCAAAAGAGATCCCCCAAACCAAATGGCTACACCTTC.